Listed below are T cell receptor beta chains from one sample, sequenced in a study of T cells after yellow fever vaccination. TCRdb used MiXCR to reprocess the 5' RACE reads, holding one entry per CDR3 protein. The sample has around 250,000 distinct CDR3 sequences; 6.9% are singletons. This sample comprised CD4+ T cells sorted from PBMCs, obtained 15 days after the yellow fever booster vaccination. The origin of the receptors is a man aged 25-45 years who received the YFV17D yellow fever vaccine. Each CDR3 is given with its conserved first and last residue. D genes are given only for firm matches. Size tells how often a clone was seen (once, few, many) or the class of an expanded clone, and some rows leave it out.

>-|-|TRBV6-5|TRBJ2-5
CASSYSSLVQETQYF
TGTGCCAGCAGTTACTCGAGTCTAGTCCAAGAGACCCAGTACTTC
>-|many|TRBV21-1|TRBJ1-2
CASSKEMGQENGYTF
TGTGCCAGCAGCAAAGAAATGGGCCAGGAGAATGGCTACACCTTC
>TRBD2|many|TRBV4-3|TRBJ2-3
CASSQRTSGSRGSTDTQYF
TGCGCCAGCAGCCAACGGACTAGCGGGAGCCGGGGAAGCACAGATACGCAGTATTTT
>-|few|TRBV6-2/TRBV6-3|TRBJ1-2
CASLPGGRYGYTF
TGTGCCAGCCTACCTGGAGGGCGGTATGGCTACACCTTC
>-|many|TRBV14|TRBJ2-4
CASSLLLQGNLYF
TGTGCCAGCAGCCTCCTCTTACAGGGAAATCTGTACTTC
>TRBD2|-|TRBV27|TRBJ2-3
CASSLFLAGGLVRDTDTQYF
TGTGCCAGCAGTCTCTTTCTAGCGGGAGGCCTTGTTCGGGACACAGATACGCAGTATTTT
>-|few|TRBV29-1|TRBJ2-4
CSVAGGLLNIQYF
TGCAGCGTTGCCGGGGGGCTATTGAACATTCAGTACTTC
>TRBD2|few|TRBV20-1|TRBJ2-3
CSASSEREIADTQYF
TGCAGTGCTAGTTCCGAGCGGGAGATAGCGGATACGCAGTATTTT
>-|-|TRBV20-1|TRBJ2-4
CSARGAGLIAKNIQYF
TGCAGTGCTAGAGGCGCGGGGCTCATAGCCAAAAACATTCAGTACTTC
>-|few|TRBV4-3|TRBJ1-1
CASSQGTGMNTEAFF
TGCGCCAGCAGCCAAGGGACGGGCATGAACACTGAAGCTTTCTTT
>-|few|TRBV15|TRBJ2-1
CATSSGPQQFF
TGTGCCACCAGCAGCGGGCCTCAGCAGTTCTTC
>-|few|TRBV20-1|TRBJ2-6
CSGSDLSGANVLTF
TGCAGTGGAAGCGACCTTTCGGGGGCCAACGTCCTGACTTTC
>-|-|TRBV20-1|TRBJ1-1
CSAPWDNSLEAFF
TGCAGTGCTCCCTGGGATAACAGTCTTGAAGCTTTCTTT
>-|many|TRBV5-1|TRBJ2-7
CASADRVQTYEQYF
TGCGCCAGCGCAGACAGAGTCCAAACCTACGAGCAGTACTTC
>-|few|TRBV20-1|TRBJ2-2
CSARDRAYTGELFF
TGCAGTGCTAGAGACAGGGCATACACCGGGGAGCTGTTTTTT
>TRBD1|-|TRBV5-1|TRBJ2-2
CASSLISTGWAGELFF
TGCGCCAGCAGCTTGATCTCGACAGGGTGGGCCGGGGAGCTGTTTTTT
>-|-|TRBV6-2/TRBV6-3|TRBJ2-3
CASSYGHRGLPNTDTQYF
TGTGCCAGCAGTTACGGACATCGCGGGCTCCCGAACACAGATACGCAGTATTTT
>-|many|TRBV2|TRBJ2-1
CASGPPGLSGNEQFF
TGTGCCAGCGGCCCGCCAGGGCTATCGGGGAATGAGCAGTTCTTC
>TRBD1|few|TRBV6-2/TRBV6-3|TRBJ2-3
CASSYRQGTDTQYF
TGTGCCAGCAGCTATCGACAGGGGACAGATACGCAGTATTTT
>-|few|TRBV11-3|TRBJ2-2
CASSFRSTTGELFF
TGTGCCAGCAGCTTCAGGAGTACGACCGGGGAGCTGTTTTTT
>TRBD2|-|TRBV6-6|TRBJ2-1
CASSTPTSGRPGNEQFF
TGTGCCAGCAGTACTCCGACTAGCGGGAGGCCCGGCAATGAGCAGTTCTTC
>-|few|TRBV7-9|TRBJ2-4
CASSLTTVGFENIQYF
TGTGCCAGCAGCTTAACGACGGTGGGGTTTGAAAACATTCAGTACTTC
>-|-|TRBV7-2|TRBJ2-7
CASSLGGVLSHEQYF
TGTGCCAGCAGCTTAGGTGGGGTTTTATCCCACGAGCAGTACTTC
>TRBD2|many|TRBV7-2|TRBJ2-5
CASSAGLAQTETQYF
TGTGCCAGCAGCGCGGGACTAGCCCAGACGGAGACCCAGTACTTC
>TRBD1|few|TRBV18|TRBJ2-4
CASNPGGVAGTGYF
TGTGCCAGCAATCCCGGGGGAGTTGCCGGGACAGGGTACTTC
>TRBD2|few|TRBV6-5|TRBJ2-5
CASSSYGLAERKETQYF
TGTGCCAGCAGTTCCTACGGACTAGCTGAGAGGAAAGAGACCCAGTACTTC
>TRBD2|-|TRBV5-4|TRBJ2-1
CASSHASGRNNEQFF
TGTGCCAGCAGCCATGCTAGCGGGAGGAACAATGAGCAGTTCTTC
>-|many|TRBV12-3/TRBV12-4|TRBJ2-7
CASSKSYEQYF
TGTGCCAGCAGCAAATCCTACGAGCAGTACTTC
>TRBD1|few|TRBV6-4|TRBJ1-2
CASRSSGLGGYDGYTF
TGTGCCAGCAGATCTTCCGGGTTAGGGGGCTATGATGGCTACACCTTC
>TRBD2|-|TRBV12-3/TRBV12-4|TRBJ2-1
CASTKLAGGGAGEQFF
TGTGCCAGCACCAAATTAGCGGGAGGGGGTGCAGGTGAGCAGTTCTTC
>TRBD1|few|TRBV29-1|TRBJ1-1
CSVSRTGGENTEAFF
TGCAGCGTTTCTAGGACAGGGGGCGAGAACACTGAAGCTTTCTTT
>-|few|TRBV4-3|TRBJ2-4
CASSQGWGPAKNIQYF
TGCGCCAGCAGCCAAGGGTGGGGTCCAGCCAAAAACATTCAGTACTTC
>-|-|TRBV15|TRBJ2-3
CATSRGQLSTDTQYF
TGTGCCACCAGCAGAGGCCAGCTTAGCACAGATACGCAGTATTTT